This note documents a single T cell receptor beta chain sequence. Its antigen is unknown. The sample originates from a study of T cells after yellow fever vaccination. General study results and limits: Post-booster reappearance was seen for most primary-vaccination clones (around 96% CD4, 85% to 90% CD8). Weaker, the secondary response peaked sooner, at day 5 versus 15.

V was cut by 11 bases and J by 0 bases, with 12 bases left in between. The CDR3 has 13 amino acids. The germline CDR1 and CDR2 sequences are MNHEY and SMNVEV (reference sequence). One entry per CDR3 protein, called by TCRdb with MiXCR from the 5' RACE reads. The repertoire includes 100,000 to 150,000 distinct CDR3 sequences, 13% to 15% of them detected once, and roughly 45% sits in the top ten. The sequence came from a man in his late teens or twenties who received the YFV17D yellow fever vaccine. The chain couples TRBV27 to TRBJ2-3; unclear D gene. Sequencing was performed on CD8+ T cells sorted from PBMCs, taken 5 days after the yellow fever booster vaccination. The CDR3 region is CAAGLSSTDTQYF. Written as DNA, the CDR3 is TGTGCCGCCGGCCTCTCTAGCACAGATACGCAGTATTTT.